The present TCR beta chain was sequenced within a study of shared clonotypes between healthy human individuals. Study background: Donor ages ranged 18 to 49 years: a couple of women, a few men. Study results and limitations: Among the subsets, naive ones generally showed larger estimated richness than memory ones.

CDR1 LGHNA and CDR2 YNFKEQ come from the germline V gene. The CDR3 contains 15 residues. The germline V and J ends were trimmed by 0 bases and 1 base, with 8 bases remaining between them. Roughly 33,000 T cell genomes, or around 200 ng DNA, went into the sorted-subset replicate PCRs. Methods used by the authors: From ImmunoSEQ came sequences covering only the junction and carrying no quality scores, so filtering differed. The assay was immunoSEQ multiplex PCR, and TCRdb's table has in-frame clones only and misses some. V, J and clone size are taken as reported in that table, and D and trimming were inferred from the DNA itself. Among around 1.9 million clones listed, around 93% were seen once. Positive CCR7 selection of CD45RO-negative cells yielded the naive CD8 cells, and terminally differentiated effector memory CD45RA+ cells were excluded. About this clone itself: Its antigen remains unknown.

This TCR derives from a man between 18 and 29 years old in good health. Some clones in this sample may be carry-over from other donors' samples. V and J are TRBV4-2 and TRBJ2-3; D ambiguous. Sequences were obtained from naive CD8+ T cells from PBMCs. Here the CDR3 DNA reads TGTGCCAGCAGCCAAGAGCGCGGCCGCACAGATACGCAGTATTTT. It is translated as CASSQERGRTDTQYF.